This T cell receptor (beta chain) was identified in a study of blood T cells in healthy people across ages. The CDR3 contains 19 residues. The germline V gene encodes CDR1 MNHNS and CDR2 SASEGT. Trimming stripped 6 bases from V and 2 bases from J, with 29 bases between. A second PCR, run for roughly 7 to 12 cycles, used a sample-barcoded 5' primer plus a J-beta primer mix. TCRdb called the 5' RACE reads again in MiXCR, with one record for every CDR3 protein. Of 1.5 million to 2 million distinct CDR3 sequences in the sample, more than 35% were seen once. This receptor was obtained from a human donor in good health. The V gene is TRBV6-1, the J gene TRBJ2-7; D is perhaps TRBD1 or TRBD2 (6 bases each). Input material: blood. The chain's CDR3 is CASRMGPMRGAENTYEQYF. CDR3 DNA sequence: TGTGCCAGCAGGATGGGCCCTATGAGGGGGGCCGAAAACACCTACGAGCAGTACTTC.